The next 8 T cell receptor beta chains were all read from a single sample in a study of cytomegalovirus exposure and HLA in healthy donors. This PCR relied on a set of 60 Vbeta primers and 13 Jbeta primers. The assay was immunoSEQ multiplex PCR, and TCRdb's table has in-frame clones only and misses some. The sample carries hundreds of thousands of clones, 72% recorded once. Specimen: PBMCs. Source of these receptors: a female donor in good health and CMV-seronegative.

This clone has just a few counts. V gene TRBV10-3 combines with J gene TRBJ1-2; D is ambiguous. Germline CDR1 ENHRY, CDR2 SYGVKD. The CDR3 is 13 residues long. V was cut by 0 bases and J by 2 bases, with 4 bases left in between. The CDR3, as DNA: TGTGCCATCAGTGAGTCGGAGAACTATGGCTACACCTTC. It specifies CAISESENYGYTF.

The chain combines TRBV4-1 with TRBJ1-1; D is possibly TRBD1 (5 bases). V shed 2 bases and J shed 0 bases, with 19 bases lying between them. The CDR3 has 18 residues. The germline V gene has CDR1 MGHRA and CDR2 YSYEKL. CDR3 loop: CASSQSTPKGFMNTEAFF. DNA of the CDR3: TGCGCCAGCAGCCAATCAACCCCGAAGGGGTTTATGAACACTGAAGCTTTCTTT.

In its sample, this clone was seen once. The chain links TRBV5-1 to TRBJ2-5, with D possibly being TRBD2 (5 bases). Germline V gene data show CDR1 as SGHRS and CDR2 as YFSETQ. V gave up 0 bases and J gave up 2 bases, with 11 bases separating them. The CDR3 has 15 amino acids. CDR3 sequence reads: CASSLALAEQETQYF. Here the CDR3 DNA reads TGCGCCAGCAGCTTGGCCCTAGCAGAACAAGAGACCCAGTACTTC.

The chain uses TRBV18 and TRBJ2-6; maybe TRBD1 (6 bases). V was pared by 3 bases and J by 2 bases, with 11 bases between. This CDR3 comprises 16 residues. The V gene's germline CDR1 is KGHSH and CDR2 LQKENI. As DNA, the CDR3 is TGTGCCAGCTCACCGGACAGTCGTACTGGGGCCAACGTCCTGACTTTC. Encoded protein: CASSPDSRTGANVLTF.

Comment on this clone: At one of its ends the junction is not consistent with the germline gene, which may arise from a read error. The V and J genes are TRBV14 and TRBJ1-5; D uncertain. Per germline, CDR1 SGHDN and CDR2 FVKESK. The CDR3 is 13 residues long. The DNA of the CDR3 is TGTGCCAGCAGCATAGCCAAAACCGTCGGGTCGAGCTTT. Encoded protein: CASSIAKTVGSSF.

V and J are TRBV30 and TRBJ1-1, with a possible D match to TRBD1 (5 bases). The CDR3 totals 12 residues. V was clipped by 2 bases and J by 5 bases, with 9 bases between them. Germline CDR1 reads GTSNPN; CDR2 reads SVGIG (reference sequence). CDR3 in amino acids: CAWSPGWTEAFF. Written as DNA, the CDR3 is TGTGCCTGGAGTCCAGGGTGGACTGAAGCTTTCTTT. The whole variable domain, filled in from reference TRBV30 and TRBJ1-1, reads SQTIHQWPATLVQPVGSPLSLECTVEGTSNPNLYWYRQAAGRGLQLLFYSVGIGQISSEVPQNLSASRPQDRQFILSSKKLLLSDSGFYLCAWSPGWTEAFFGQGTRLTVV.

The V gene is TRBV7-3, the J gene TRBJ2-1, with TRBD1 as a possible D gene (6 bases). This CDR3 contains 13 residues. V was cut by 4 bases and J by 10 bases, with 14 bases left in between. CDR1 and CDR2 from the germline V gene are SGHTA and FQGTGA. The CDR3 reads CASSSLRDTEQFF. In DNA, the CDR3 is TGTGCCAGCAGCTCCCTCCGGGACACGGAGCAGTTCTTC. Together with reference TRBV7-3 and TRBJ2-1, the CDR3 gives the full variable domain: GAGVSQTPSNKVTEKGKYVELRCDPISGHTALYWYRQSLGQGPEFLIYFQGTGAADDSGLPNDRFFAVRPEGSVSTLKIQRTERGDSAVYLCASSSLRDTEQFFGPGTRLTVL.

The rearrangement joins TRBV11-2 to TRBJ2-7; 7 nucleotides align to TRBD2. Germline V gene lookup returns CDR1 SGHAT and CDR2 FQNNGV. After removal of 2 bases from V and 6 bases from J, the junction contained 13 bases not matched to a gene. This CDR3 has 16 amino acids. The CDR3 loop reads CASSLWGGAVSVEQYF. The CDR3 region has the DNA TGTGCCAGCAGCTTATGGGGGGGTGCCGTTTCGGTCGAGCAGTACTTC.